This TCR beta chain comes out of a study of blood T cells in healthy people across ages. Study-level findings and limits: Naive and antigen-experienced cells could not be conclusively compared, given unsorted PBMCs.

Next came a second PCR, run for roughly 6 to 11 cycles, which used a sample-barcoded 5' primer along with a J-beta primer mix. TCRdb ran MiXCR on the 5' RACE reads and lists one entry per CDR3 protein. The data show about 750,000 distinct CDR3 sequences, roughly 53% seen once. Germline V lookup: CDR1 SGHRS, CDR2 YFSETQ. V lost 4 bases and J lost 0, with 14 bases in between. This CDR3 is built from 16 residues. The authors drew approximately 9 milliliters of peripheral blood from each donor. Of note for this clonotype: Its cognate antigen is unknown.

The V and J genes are TRBV5-1 and TRBJ2-1, with D possibly TRBD2 on 7 matching bases. The sample comprised blood. The clonotype originates from a man older than 75 in good health. The CDR3 DNA reads TGCGCCAGCAGCGGCAAGGGGGGGAGCTCCTACAATGAGCAGTTCTTC. Translated: CASSGKGGSSYNEQFF.